One sample yielded the 14 T cell receptor beta chains listed below, sequenced in a study of T cells in Graves' hyperthyroidism and ophthalmopathy. There were TCR beta CDR3 regions amplified from RNA transcripts. HTBI primers were used for first-round RT-PCR of the TCR CDR3. TCRdb re-called the multiplex PCR reads with MiXCR, one entry per CDR3 protein. The table has 600,000 or so distinct CDR3 sequences, about 14% seen once. The sequenced sample was blood. Receptors were obtained from a woman aged 45-59 years with Graves' ophthalmopathy.

This clonotype was counted a few times. This sequence joins TRBV24-1 and TRBJ2-5; TRBD1 agrees at 8 bases. Germline CDR1 KGHDR, CDR2 SFDVKD. Trimming removed 4 bases from V and 5 bases from J; junction bases left unmatched: 5. This CDR3 is 14 amino acids long. The CDR3 nucleotides are TGTGCCACCAGTGACCGGACAGGGTCGGAGACCCAGTACTTC. This codes for CATSDRTGSETQYF.

This clonotype came up many times. The chain recombines TRBV24-1 with TRBJ2-5; tentative D call: TRBD1 (6 bases). CDR1 and CDR2 (germline): KGHDR, SFDVKD. V was pared by 3 bases and J by 0 bases, with 10 bases between. The CDR3 has 15 amino acids. The CDR3: CATSDPRTDQETQYF. The DNA for the CDR3 is TGTGCCACCAGTGATCCCCGGACAGACCAAGAGACCCAGTACTTC.

There are a few counts of this clonotype. This chain links TRBV29-1 with TRBJ1-3; a weak D match, TRBD1 (5 bases). The germline CDR1 and CDR2 sequences are SQVTM and ANQGSEA. The CDR3 is 14 amino acids. V was clipped by 4 bases and J by 4 bases, with 14 bases between them. The CDR3 loop reads CSVAGLGGGNTIYF. The CDR3 DNA follows: TGCAGCGTTGCTGGTCTGGGGGGGGGAAACACCATATATTTT.

This clonotype was observed at least ten times. V is TRBV12-3 or TRBV12-4 and J is TRBJ2-5; 7 nucleotides align to TRBD1. V lost 7 bases and J lost 4; bases outside the gene matches: 9. This CDR3 is 14 amino acids long. The CDR3 loop is CASTIRGPTETQYF. The CDR3 DNA reads as TGTGCCAGCACCATAAGGGGGCCGACAGAGACCCAGTACTTC.

This clonotype was picked up many times. The rearrangement joins TRBV3-1 to TRBJ2-1; TRBD2 agrees at 12 bases. Germline V gives CDR1 LGHDT, CDR2 YNNKEL (reference sequence). V was pared by 4 bases and J by 8 bases, with 6 bases of the junction left unmatched. The CDR3 contains 15 residues. CDR3 DNA sequence: TGTGCCAGCAGCCCTAGGACTAGCGGGATCTATGAGCAGTTCTTC. It codes for CASSPRTSGIYEQFF.

This clonotype was picked up many times. The V call is TRBV6-1, the J call TRBJ2-1, with TRBD2 matching over 10 bases. Germline lookup yields CDR1 MNHNS and CDR2 SASEGT. The trim removed 6 bases at V and 5 bases at J, leaving 10 bases unmatched. The CDR3 extends over 16 amino acids. The CDR3 protein is CASRQTGLAENNEQFF. DNA of the CDR3: TGTGCCAGCAGGCAAACCGGACTAGCGGAAAACAATGAGCAGTTCTTC.

This clonotype was counted at least ten times. CDR3 coding DNA: TGTGCCAGCAGGAGGACAGTCTATGGCTACACCTTC. The encoded protein is CASRRTVYGYTF. The V gene is TRBV6-2 or TRBV6-3, the J gene TRBJ1-2, with D possibly matching TRBD1 (6 bases). CDR1 and CDR2 (germline): MNHEY, SVGEGT. The CDR3 sequence is 12 residues long. Between the trimmed V and J ends, which lost 6 bases and 4 bases, there was a span of 9 bases.

The chain combines TRBV24-1 with TRBJ2-7; TRBD2 agrees at 10 bases. Germline loops: CDR1 KGHDR, CDR2 SFDVKD. The V and J ends lost 7 bases and 3 bases, in that order; junction bases with no gene match: 14. The CDR3 runs to 17 residues. This CDR3 is CATSPRTSGLPGYEQYF. DNA of the CDR3: TGTGCCACCAGCCCACGGACTAGCGGACTCCCGGGCTACGAGCAGTACTTC.

The chain is built from TRBV15 and TRBJ2-3, with 9 bases fitting TRBD2. This CDR3 contains 17 residues. Germline-derived CDR1 and CDR2 are LNHNV and YYDKDF (reference sequence). The V and J ends lost 0 bases and 0 bases, in that order; junction bases with no gene match: 4. CDR3 in DNA: TGTGCCACCAGCAGAGATGGGACTAGCCGTAGCACAGATACGCAGTATTTT. Protein: CATSRDGTSRSTDTQYF.

This clonotype was seen more than once but under ten times. J is TRBJ1-4 and V is TRBV5-1, with D perhaps TRBD1 (6 bases). The germline V and J ends were trimmed by 0 bases and 3 bases, with 12 bases remaining between them. The CDR3 has 16 residues. Looked up from germline, CDR1 is SGHRS and CDR2 is YFSETQ. The CDR3 loop is CASSLGPGGSNEKLFF. The CDR3 nucleotides read TGCGCCAGCAGCTTGGGACCCGGGGGCTCTAATGAAAAACTGTTTTTT. Using reference TRBV5-1 and TRBJ1-4 for the parts outside the CDR3, the full variable domain is KAGVTQTPRYLIKTRGQQVTLSCSPISGHRSVSWYQQTPGQGLQFLFEYFSETQRNKGNFPGRFSGRQFSNSRSEMNVSTLELGDSALYLCASSLGPGGSNEKLFFGSGTQLSVL.

Ten or more counts support this clonotype. This rearrangement joins TRBV12-3 or TRBV12-4 to TRBJ2-3, with 10 bases fitting TRBD2. CDR3 length: 16 amino acids. Trimming cost V 5 bases and J 2 bases; bases outside gene matches: 7. CDR3 in amino acids: CASSVLAGITTDTQYF. The CDR3 bases are TGTGCCAGCAGTGTACTAGCGGGGATTACCACAGATACGCAGTATTTT.

This clonotype was picked up a small number of times. The rearrangement joins TRBV10-3 to TRBJ2-3; D unclear. CDR1 and CDR2 from the germline V gene are ENHRY and SYGVKD. This CDR3 region has 15 residues. V lost 3 bases to trimming and J lost 0 bases, with 10 bases between them. The CDR3 sequence is CAISDQTASTDTQYF. The DNA of the CDR3 is TGTGCCATCAGTGATCAAACAGCCAGCACAGATACGCAGTATTTT.

This clonotype was recorded many times. The chain carries TRBV14 and TRBJ2-2; no reliable D call. CDR3 length: 13 amino acids. Germline CDR1 and CDR2: SGHDN and FVKESK. With 6 bases removed from V and 3 bases from J, the gap between germline ends came to 8 bases. DNA for the CDR3: TGTGCCAGCAGTTTACGACACACCGGGGAGCTGTTTTTT. Translating gives CASSLRHTGELFF.

This clonotype has more than one count but fewer than ten. The chain uses TRBV6-2 or TRBV6-3 and TRBJ2-1; D gene unclear. This CDR3 region has 13 residues. V was shortened by 8 bases and J by 0 bases, with 8 bases between the two germline ends. Germline V gene lookup returns CDR1 MNHEY and CDR2 SVGEGT. This CDR3 is CASGGNSYNEQFF. The CDR3 coding sequence is TGTGCCAGCGGCGGCAACTCCTACAATGAGCAGTTCTTC.